This T cell receptor beta chain was documented in a study of T cells in Graves' hyperthyroidism and ophthalmopathy. This clonotype was found once. The CDR3 is 14 amino acids. CDR1 and CDR2 from the germline V gene are SGHRS and YFSETQ. Template material for amplifying TCR beta CDR3 regions consisted of RNA transcripts. First-round RT-PCR of the TCR CDR3 relied on the HTBI primer set. Each CDR3 protein is one row after TCRdb ran MiXCR on the multiplex PCR reads. The data contain approximately 640,000 distinct CDR3 sequences, roughly 45% of them singletons. V is TRBV5-1 and J is TRBJ2-7; 10 positions match TRBD1. Matching the DNA end better, TRBJ2-1 makes the J call doubtful. The TCR originated in an adult man with Graves' disease, either hyperthyroidism or ophthalmopathy (not recorded which). The sample was peripheral blood or thyroid tissue (not recorded which). In DNA, the CDR3 is TGCGCCAGCAGCCCGAGGGACAGGGGAGATGAGCAGTTCTTC. Protein: CASSPRDRGDEQFF.